The clone carrying this T cell receptor (beta chain) was picked up one time. What it binds is not known. TCRdb's table, derived via immunoSEQ multiplex PCR, lists solely in-frame clones and lacks some. Of 100,000 to 150,000 clones listed, roughly 94% are singletons. The data belong to a study of cytomegalovirus exposure and HLA in healthy donors. Study-level results: Most TCR sequences were seen very rarely across donors, but some public TCRs occurred in many. In vitro checks showed that three CMV-associated chains really do target CMV antigens.

The J segment lost 6 bases and the V segment lost 4 bases, leaving 12 bases of the junction unmatched. Germline values: CDR1 LNHDA, CDR2 SQIVND (reference sequence). The CDR3 is 15 amino acids. This sequence was found in a woman aged 18-29 years in good health and CMV-seronegative. The chain joins TRBV19 to TRBJ2-7; TRBD1 aligns across 7 bases. The specimen sequenced was PBMCs. The DNA for the CDR3 is TGTGCCAGTAGTAAATCAACAGGGGCGGGTAGCGAGCAGTACTTC. As protein: CASSKSTGAGSEQYF.